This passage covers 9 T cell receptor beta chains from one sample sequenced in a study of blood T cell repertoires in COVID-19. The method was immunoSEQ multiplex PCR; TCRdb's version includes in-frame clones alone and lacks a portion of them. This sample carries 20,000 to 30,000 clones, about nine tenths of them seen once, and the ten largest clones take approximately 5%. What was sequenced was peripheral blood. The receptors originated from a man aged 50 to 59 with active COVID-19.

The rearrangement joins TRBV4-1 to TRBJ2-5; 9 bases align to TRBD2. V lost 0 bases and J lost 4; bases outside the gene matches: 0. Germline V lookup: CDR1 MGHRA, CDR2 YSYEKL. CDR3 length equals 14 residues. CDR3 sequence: CASSQELAGETQYF. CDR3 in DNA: TGCGCCAGCAGCCAAGAACTAGCGGGAGAGACCCAGTACTTC.

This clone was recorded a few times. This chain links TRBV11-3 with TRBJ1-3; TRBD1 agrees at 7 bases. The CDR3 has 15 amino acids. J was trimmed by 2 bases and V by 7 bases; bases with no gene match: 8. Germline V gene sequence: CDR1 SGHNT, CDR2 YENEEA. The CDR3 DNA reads TGTGCCAGCACCCTGACAGGGAACGCTGGAAACACCATATATTTT. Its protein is CASTLTGNAGNTIYF.

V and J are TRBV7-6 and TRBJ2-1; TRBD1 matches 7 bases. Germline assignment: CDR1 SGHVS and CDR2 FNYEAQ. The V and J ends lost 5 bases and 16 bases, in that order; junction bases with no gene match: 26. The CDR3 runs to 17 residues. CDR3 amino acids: CASSRGQEPPRLGRIFF. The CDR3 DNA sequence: TGTGCCAGCAGCAGAGGACAGGAACCCCCTCGATTAGGGCGAATATTCTTC. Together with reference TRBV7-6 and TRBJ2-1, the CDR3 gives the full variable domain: GAGVSQSPRYKVTKRGQDVALRCDPISGHVSLYWYRQALGQGPEFLTYFNYEAQQDKSGLPNDRFSAERPEGSISTLTIQRTEQRDSAMYRCASSRGQEPPRLGRIFFGPGTRLTVL.

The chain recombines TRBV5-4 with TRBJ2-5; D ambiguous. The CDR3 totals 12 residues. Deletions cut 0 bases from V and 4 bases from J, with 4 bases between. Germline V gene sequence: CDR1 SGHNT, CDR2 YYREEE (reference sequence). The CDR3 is CASSLVSETQYF. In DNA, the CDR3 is TGTGCCAGCAGCTTGGTATCAGAGACCCAGTACTTC. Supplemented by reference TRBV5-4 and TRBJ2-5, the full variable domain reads ETGVTQSPTHLIKTRGQQVTLRCSSQSGHNTVSWYQQALGQGPQFIFQYYREEENGRGNFPPRFSGLQFPNYSSELNVNALELDDSALYLCASSLVSETQYFGPGTRLLVL.

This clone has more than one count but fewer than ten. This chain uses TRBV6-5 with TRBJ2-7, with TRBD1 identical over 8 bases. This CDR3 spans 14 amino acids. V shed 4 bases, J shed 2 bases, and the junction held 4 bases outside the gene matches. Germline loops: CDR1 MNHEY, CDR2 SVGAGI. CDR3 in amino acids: CASSLTGVPYEQYF. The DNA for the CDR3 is TGTGCCAGCAGTTTGACAGGGGTCCCCTACGAGCAGTACTTC.

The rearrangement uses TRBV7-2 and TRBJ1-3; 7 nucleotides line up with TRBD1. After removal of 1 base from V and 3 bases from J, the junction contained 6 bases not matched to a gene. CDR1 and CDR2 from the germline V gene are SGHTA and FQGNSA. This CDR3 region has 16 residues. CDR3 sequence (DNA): TGTGCCAGCAGCTTAGACCAGGGGGGTTTTGGAAACACCATATATTTT. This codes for CASSLDQGGFGNTIYF.

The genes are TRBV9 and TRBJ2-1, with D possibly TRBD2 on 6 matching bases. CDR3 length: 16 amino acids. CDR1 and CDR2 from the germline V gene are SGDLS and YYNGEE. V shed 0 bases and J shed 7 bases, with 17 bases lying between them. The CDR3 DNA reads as TGTGCCAGCAGCGTAGCTAGGTCCGGGACTGGGAATGAGCAGTTCTTC. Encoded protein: CASSVARSGTGNEQFF.

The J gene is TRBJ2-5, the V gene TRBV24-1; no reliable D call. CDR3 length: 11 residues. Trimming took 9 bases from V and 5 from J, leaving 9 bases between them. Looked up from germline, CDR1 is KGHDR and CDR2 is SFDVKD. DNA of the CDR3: TGTGCCACCGAGTTAGAGGAGACCCAGTACTTC. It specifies CATELEETQYF.

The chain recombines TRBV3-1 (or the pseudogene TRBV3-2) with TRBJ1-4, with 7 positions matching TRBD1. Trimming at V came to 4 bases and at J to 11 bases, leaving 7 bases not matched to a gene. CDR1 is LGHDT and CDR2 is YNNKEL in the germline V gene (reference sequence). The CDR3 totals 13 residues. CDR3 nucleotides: TGTGCCAGCAGCCCTCCGGGACAGTATAAACTGTTTTTT. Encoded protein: CASSPPGQYKLFF.